This T cell receptor beta chain emerged from a study of Ad26.COV2.S vaccination and SARS-CoV-2 variants. Study overall: COV1001, an Ad26.COV2.S trial, supplied this vaccine-arm donor.

Worth noting for this clone: The junction differs from germline at one of its ends, possibly a read error.

Sequencing was performed with immunoSEQ multiplex PCR; in TCRdb, only in-frame clones are kept and a portion is missing. This table holds roughly 380,000 clones, roughly 84% found once. Documented treatment: over 15 received Ad26.COV2.S at low or high dose, single or two shots; about 5 received placebo; per-sample allocation not given. The samples date from day 63 after the first vaccine or placebo injection. The CDR3 runs 16 residues. Germline CDR1 SEHNR, CDR2 FQNEAQ (reference sequence). V and J are TRBV7-9 and TRBJ1-1, with a weak D call TRBD1 (6 bases). The sample was peripheral blood, taken in a trial of Ad26.COV2.S vaccine versus placebo. The sequence came from a person aged 18 to 59 who received the Ad26.COV2.S COVID-19 vaccine or a placebo. The CDR3 sequence is CASSLGAGVMKTEAFF. In nucleotides, the CDR3 is TGTGCCAGCAGCTTAGGGGCAGGGGTCATGAAGACTGAAGCTTTCTTT.